The rows below give T cell receptor beta chains drawn from one sample of a study of T cells after yellow fever vaccination. From the 5' RACE reads, TCRdb called clonotypes with MiXCR, one entry per CDR3 protein. Of a few hundred thousand distinct CDR3 sequences in the sample, around 3.6% were seen once. The sample in question was PBMCs, obtained on the day of the yellow fever booster vaccination. These receptors were obtained from a man between 18 and 29 years old who received the YFV17D yellow fever vaccine. CDR3s include the opening cysteine and the closing phenylalanine or tryptophan. Each record gives: D gene, V gene, J gene, clone size, CDR3 DNA, CDR3 protein. D genes are given only for firm matches. Where a row states a size, it is once, few, many or the class of an expanded clone; other rows omit it.

>NA|TRBV5-1|TRBJ1-5|many
TGCGCCAGCAGCTCTGGAACAGGGCAGGGTCAGCCCCAGCATTTT
CASSSGTGQGQPQHF
>TRBD2|TRBV12-3/TRBV12-4|TRBJ2-3|many
TGTGCCAGCAGGGAGGGACGGGAGGTGGCTACGCAGTATTTT
CASREGREVATQYF
>TRBD2|TRBV6-2/TRBV6-3|TRBJ2-2|many
TGTGCCAGCAGTTATGTCACGGGACTAGCGGGGGGCATGAACACCGGGGAGCTGTTTTTT
CASSYVTGLAGGMNTGELFF
>NA|TRBV6-2/TRBV6-3|TRBJ2-5|many
TGTGCCAGCAGTTACTCAACCCCGGGGGTTGGAGAGACCCAGTACTTC
CASSYSTPGVGETQYF
>NA|TRBV7-2|TRBJ2-4|NA
TGTGCCAGCAAGGGGGGGGCTTCCAAAAACATTCAGTACTTC
CASKGGASKNIQYF
>NA|TRBV24-1|TRBJ2-2|NA
TGTGCCACCAGTGACCGTAGCGTTCCGACCGGGGAGCTGTTTTTT
CATSDRSVPTGELFF
>NA|TRBV15|TRBJ1-3|many
TGTGCCACCAGGAGGACAGCCTCTGGAAACACCATATATTTT
CATRRTASGNTIYF
>TRBD1|TRBV6-2/TRBV6-3|TRBJ1-1|NA
TGTGCCAGCAGTTACTCCATCTATTCAGGGGGAGAAACTGAAGCTTTCTTT
CASSYSIYSGGETEAFF
>NA|TRBV29-1|TRBJ2-3|few
TGCAGCGTTGAAGAAGGGTTGGGTAGCGCAGATACGCAGTATTTT
CSVEEGLGSADTQYF
>NA|TRBV12-3/TRBV12-4|TRBJ2-3|few
TGTGCCAGCAGTTTAAGCTACACAGATACGCAGTATTTT
CASSLSYTDTQYF
>TRBD2|TRBV20-1|TRBJ2-1|few
TGCAGTGCTAGACCAAGCGGGGGAGAGTTCTTC
CSARPSGGEFF
>NA|TRBV11-3|TRBJ2-5|many
TGTGCCAGCAGCTTATCCCGGGACCACCAAGAGACCCAGTACTTC
CASSLSRDHQETQYF
>TRBD1|TRBV7-9|TRBJ2-2|few
TGTGCCAGCAGGCGTGGGACAGGGACCGGGGAGCTGTTTTTT
CASRRGTGTGELFF
>NA|TRBV28|TRBJ2-1|many
TGTGCCAGCAGTTGGGGCTTTAACAATGAGCAGTTCTTC
CASSWGFNNEQFF
>TRBD1|TRBV4-3|TRBJ1-2|few
TGCGCCAGCAGCCAAGATTGGAGACAGGGGGTCTGTGGCTACACCTTC
CASSQDWRQGVCGYTF
>NA|TRBV10-3|TRBJ1-3|NA
TGTGCCATCAGTGACCTGGTCAGTGCCCGGTCTGGAAACACCATATATTTT
CAISDLVSARSGNTIYF
>NA|TRBV5-5|TRBJ1-5|many
TGTGCCAGCCGGGTTGTGCCTTTCAATCAGCCCCAGCATTTT
CASRVVPFNQPQHF
>NA|TRBV7-9|TRBJ1-5|few
TGTGCCAGCAGCCCTGGGGGGGCCCATCAGCCCCAGCATTTT
CASSPGGAHQPQHF
>NA|TRBV7-2|TRBJ2-3|many
TGTGCCAGCAGCTTAGTTAACCAGCGCACAGATACGCAGTATTTT
CASSLVNQRTDTQYF
>NA|TRBV5-1|TRBJ2-2|many
TGCGCCAGCAGCTTGGGGGCGGAGGCGAACACCGGGGAGCTGTTTTTT
CASSLGAEANTGELFF
>TRBD2|TRBV20-1|TRBJ2-5|NA
TGCAGTGCTAGGATTAGCGGGGCCTCCCGGACCCAGTACTTC
CSARISGASRTQYF
>NA|TRBV20-1|TRBJ2-3|few
TGCAGTGCTATGGCCTTGGCAGTGAGCACAGATACGCAGTATTTT
CSAMALAVSTDTQYF
>NA|TRBV4-1|TRBJ2-7|many
TGCGCCAGCAGCCAAGATCGGGGAGACGAGCAGTACTTC
CASSQDRGDEQYF
>NA|TRBV7-9|TRBJ1-5|many
TGTGCCAGCAGCTCGGACAGATCCAATCAGCCCCAGCATTTT
CASSSDRSNQPQHF
>NA|TRBV4-2|TRBJ2-2|few
TGTGCCAGCAGCCAAGAAGAGAAACAGGCCCACAACGGGGAGCTGTTTTTT
CASSQEEKQAHNGELFF
>NA|TRBV7-8|TRBJ2-1|many
TGTGCCAGCAGCTTAATAGTTTACAATGAGCAGTTCTTC
CASSLIVYNEQFF
>TRBD2|TRBV7-3|TRBJ2-2|few
TGTGCCAGCAGCTTAAATCCGGGACTACACCAAGCGAACACCGGGGAGCTGTTTTTT
CASSLNPGLHQANTGELFF